This T cell receptor beta chain was recovered during a study of OX40 agonist ivuxolimab in advanced cancers. Study details: At doses from 0.01 to 10 mg/kg, patients were given intravenous ivuxolimab every 2 weeks.

The method was immunoSEQ multiplex PCR; TCRdb's version includes in-frame clones alone and lacks a portion of them. The sample lists about 35,000 clones; about 90% were seen once. Sequences were derived from CD4+ or CD8+ T cells sorted from blood, sampled in a trial of the OX40 agonist ivuxolimab. The source is an adult with an advanced solid tumor such as melanoma, head and neck, liver or kidney cancer.

The CDR3 sequence is CASDFGASNTGELFF. The CDR3 DNA is TGTGCCAGCGATTTCGGGGCGTCGAACACCGGGGAGCTGTTTTTT. This chain joins TRBV2 and TRBJ2-2; D may match TRBD1 or TRBD2 (5 bases each). The CDR3 has 15 amino acids. Germline values: CDR1 SNHLY, CDR2 FYNNEI. V gave up 8 bases and J gave up 0 bases, with 13 bases separating them.